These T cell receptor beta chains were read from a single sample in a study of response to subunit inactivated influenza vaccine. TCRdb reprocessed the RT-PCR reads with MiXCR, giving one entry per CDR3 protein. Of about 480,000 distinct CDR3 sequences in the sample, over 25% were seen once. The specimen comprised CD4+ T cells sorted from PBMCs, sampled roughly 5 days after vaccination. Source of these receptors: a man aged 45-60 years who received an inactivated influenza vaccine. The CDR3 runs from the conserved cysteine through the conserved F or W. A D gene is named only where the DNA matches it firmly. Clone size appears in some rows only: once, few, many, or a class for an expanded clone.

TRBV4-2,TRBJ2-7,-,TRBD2,CASSRDRAGGQGEQYF,TGTGCCAGCAGCCGAGACAGAGCGGGGGGCCAGGGGGAGCAGTACTTC
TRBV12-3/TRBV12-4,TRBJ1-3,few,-,CASSLNTIYF,TGTGCCAGCAGTTTGAACACCATATATTTT
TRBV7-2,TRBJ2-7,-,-,CASSLARREQYF,TGTGCCAGCAGCTTAGCCAGGCGGGAGCAGTACTTC
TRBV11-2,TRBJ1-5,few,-,CASSVTGSNQPQHF,TGTGCCAGCAGCGTAACCGGGAGCAATCAGCCCCAGCATTTT
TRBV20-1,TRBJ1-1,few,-,CSARANQLRAFF,TGCAGTGCTAGAGCTAACCAATTACGGGCTTTCTTT
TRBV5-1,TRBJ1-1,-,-,CASTWRVGGTEAFF,TGCGCCAGCACTTGGCGGGTAGGGGGCACTGAAGCTTTCTTT
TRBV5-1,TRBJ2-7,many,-,CASSLDRSYEQYF,TGTGCCAGCAGCTTGGACCGCTCCTACGAGCAGTACTTC
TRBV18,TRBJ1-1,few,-,CASSPAMNTEAFF,TGTGCCAGCTCACCCGCAATGAACACTGAAGCTTTCTTT
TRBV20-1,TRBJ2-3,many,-,CSAWRDLFSTDTQYF,TGCAGTGCTTGGCGGGATCTCTTTAGCACAGATACGCAGTATTTT
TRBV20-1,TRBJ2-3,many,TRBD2,CSARDPLGLAGGIYSTDTQYF,TGCAGTGCTAGAGATCCTCTTGGACTAGCGGGAGGGATATATAGCACAGATACGCAGTATTTT
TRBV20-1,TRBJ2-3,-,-,CSAMRADTQYF,TGCAGTGCTATGCGGGCAGATACGCAGTATTTT
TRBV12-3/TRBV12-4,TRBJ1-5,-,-,CASSRDLSQPQHF,TGTGCCAGCAGCCGAGACTTGAGTCAGCCCCAGCATTTT